Below, one TCR beta chain is given with its context. This clone's antigen is unknown. No quality values exist for individual bases; no much larger clone is one base distant. For sequencing of the TCRbeta CDR3 region, genomic DNA was extracted from the sorted cells. TCRbeta CDR3 regions were sequenced using the immunoSEQ Assay. Imported from immuneACCESS, the table was reduced by TCRdb to in-frame sequences with V and J called. These copies leave out some clones; in studies compared against another copy, an unresolved V gene accounts for under half, and the cause of the remainder is not known. The sample table lists around 50,000 clones, about nine tenths of them with a count of one. The ten largest clones add up to about 7.5% of the sample. The germline V gene (reference sequence) yields MNHNY for CDR1 and SVGAGI for CDR2. Reading from cysteine to phenylalanine, the CDR3 counts 16 amino acids. Only the CDR3 part of the read is kept: 48 bases, read in frame from the first base. V lost 6 bases and J lost 1 base; the stretch between them is 19 bases long.

This entry comes from a study of OX40 agonist ivuxolimab in advanced cancers. As for the study more broadly: The costimulatory receptor OX40 (CD134) was targeted by ivuxolimab, a fully human IgG2 agonistic monoclonal antibody. In the dose-escalation cohort, roughly 80% of patients were male, and the mean age was roughly 60 years, with a range of roughly 23 to 85. Of the roughly 52 dose-escalation patients, hepatocellular carcinoma was present in roughly 19, melanoma in approximately 15, renal cell carcinoma in 9 and head and neck cancer in 9. The point of sequencing TCRbeta in the periphery was to test whether ivuxolimab changed TCR sequence diversity and drove clonal T-cell expansion. The monotherapy dose-escalation portion (N of about 50 patients) of the phase I ivuxolimab trial is reported in the paper. Three dose-escalation patients achieved partial responses, one with hepatocellular carcinoma and two with cutaneous melanoma. Prior anti-PD-1, anti-PD-L1 or anti-CTLA-4 therapy was permitted, and checkpoint inhibitors had been received by roughly 40% of dose-escalation patients. Intravenous ivuxolimab was administered to patients every 2 weeks at six dose levels: 0.01, 0.1, 0.3, 1.5, 3 and 10 mg/kg. What the authors observed across the whole study: At doses of 0.1 to 3.0 mg/kg, clonal expansion of both CD4+ and CD8+ T cells in blood was seen between baseline and week 6. On average, CD8+ T cells showed more expanded clones than CD4+ T cells after ivuxolimab. In the 0.1-3.0 mg/kg groups, partial responders were among the patients with the lowest normalized peripheral clonal expansion, particularly in CD8+ T cells. The antigen specificity of the clonally expanded peripheral T cells was not determined. Low levels of normalized T-cell clonal expansion were also shown by some nonresponding patients.

Patients with autoimmune disease history or receiving systemic immunosuppression were excluded from the trial. Peripheral blood for TCR sequencing was drawn from every dose cohort at baseline, at cycle 4 day 1 and at cycle 7 day 1. Samples came from an open-label, multicenter, first-in-human phase I dose-escalation trial of ivuxolimab. The trial enrolled adults with locally advanced or metastatic head and neck squamous cell, hepatocellular, melanoma or renal cell carcinoma. Before TCR sequencing, CD4+ and CD8+ T cells were separately sorted from peripheral blood. The sequence came from an adult with an advanced solid tumor such as melanoma, head and neck, liver or kidney cancer. Sequenced here: CD4+ or CD8+ T cells sorted from blood, sampled in a trial of the OX40 agonist ivuxolimab. Recombination connected TRBV6-6 to TRBJ2-7; a tentative D match to TRBD1 spans 5 bases. The CDR3 region reads CASSPVGARGSYEQYF. The bases read TGTGCCAGCAGCCCGGTAGGGGCCCGAGGATCCTACGAGCAGTACTTC.